This T cell receptor beta chain is drawn from a study of blood T cell repertoires in COVID-19. Study in general: Some COVID-19 samples were acute and others convalescent; all came from the United States, Italy and Spain.

Trimming cost V 5 bases and J 3 bases; bases outside gene matches: 5. This CDR3 region has 14 residues. From germline, CDR1 is SGHNT and CDR2 YENEEA. Methods used by the authors: Cell counts per sample came from amplifying reference gene primers. TCRdb's copy holds only in-frame clones and misses some; the assay was immunoSEQ multiplex PCR. V and J calls plus clone size are reproduced from that table; the DNA served to infer D and trimming. The table has about 120,000 clones, 74% seen once. Input material: peripheral blood. The sequence was collected from a man in his 60s with acute or convalescent COVID-19. The rearrangement joins TRBV11-3 to TRBJ2-7; 9 bases align to TRBD1. The CDR3 sequence is CASSPGTGYYEQYF. In nucleotides, the CDR3 is TGTGCCAGCAGCCCGGGGACAGGGTACTACGAGCAGTACTTC.